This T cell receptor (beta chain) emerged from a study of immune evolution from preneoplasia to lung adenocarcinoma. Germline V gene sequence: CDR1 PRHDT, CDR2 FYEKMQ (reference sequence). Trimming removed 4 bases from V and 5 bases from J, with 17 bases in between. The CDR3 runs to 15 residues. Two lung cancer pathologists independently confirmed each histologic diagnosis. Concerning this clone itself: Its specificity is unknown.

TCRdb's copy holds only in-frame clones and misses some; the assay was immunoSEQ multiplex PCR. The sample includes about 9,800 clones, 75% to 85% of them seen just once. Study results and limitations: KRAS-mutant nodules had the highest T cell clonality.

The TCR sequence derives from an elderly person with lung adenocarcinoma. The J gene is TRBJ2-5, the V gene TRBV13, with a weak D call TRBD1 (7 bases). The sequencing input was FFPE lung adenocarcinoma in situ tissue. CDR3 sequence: CASSSGDSGGETQYF. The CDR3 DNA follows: TGTGCCAGCAGCTCCGGGGACAGTGGGGGGGAGACCCAGTACTTC.